Listed below are T cell receptor beta chains from one sample, sequenced in a study of blood T cell repertoires in COVID-19. This table comes from immunoSEQ multiplex PCR, and its TCRdb copy is limited to in-frame clones, with some not included. This table has over 250,000 clones, around 87% appearing once. Sample: peripheral blood. Receptors were obtained from a woman aged 40 to 50 who had recovered from COVID-19. The conserved cysteine and the conserved F or W are not part of the CDR3 here. The order of the fields is J gene, V gene, CDR3 protein.

J: TRBJ2-7; V: TRBV4-1; CDR3: ASSKTGAAPYEQY
J: TRBJ1-6; V: TRBV7-8; CDR3: ASKGQGNSPLH
J: TRBJ1-1; V: TRBV18; CDR3: ASSPPRHLNTEAF
J: TRBJ2-7; V: TRBV7-9; CDR3: ASSHTLRVFDEQY
J: TRBJ1-5; V: TRBV12-3/TRBV12-4; CDR3: ASSPNSNQPQH
J: TRBJ2-7; V: TRBV5-4; CDR3: ASSLGHQSYEQY
J: TRBJ2-3; V: TRBV12-3/TRBV12-4; CDR3: ASSFLPDTQY
J: TRBJ2-5; V: TRBV2; CDR3: ASSDGTGAAQETQY
J: TRBJ2-7; V: TRBV5-5; CDR3: ASSPPYRGRTYEQY
J: TRBJ1-2; V: TRBV6-6; CDR3: ASSYSTGALDGYT
J: TRBJ1-1; V: TRBV4-1; CDR3: ASSQVGGADTEAF
J: TRBJ1-1; V: TRBV6-5; CDR3: ASTPGIRNTEAF
J: TRBJ1-5; V: TRBV18; CDR3: ASSPQRQGSNQPQH
J: TRBJ2-3; V: TRBV6-1; CDR3: ASSAPRTGGTDTQY
J: TRBJ2-2; V: TRBV9; CDR3: ASGQATGELF
J: TRBJ2-5; V: TRBV7-9; CDR3: ASSQNGETQY
J: TRBJ2-7; V: TRBV7-2; CDR3: ASSPRQSSYEQY
J: TRBJ2-1; V: TRBV10-3; CDR3: AISLGTSGGANEQF
J: TRBJ2-7; V: TRBV3-1/TRBV3-2; CDR3: ASSSRGSSGEQY
J: TRBJ2-5; V: TRBV24-1; CDR3: ATSELGTGARTRKTQY
J: TRBJ1-2; V: TRBV2; CDR3: ATYDQAGAYGYT
J: TRBJ1-1; V: TRBV18; CDR3: ASSPTGADTEAF
J: TRBJ2-5; V: TRBV4-3; CDR3: ASSQDISGGSLGETQY
J: TRBJ1-2; V: TRBV5-1; CDR3: ASSIDRVGYGYT